One and the same sample provided the 10 T cell receptor beta chains below, sequenced in a study of T cell changes during pregnancy in multiple sclerosis. Libraries were prepared by immunoSEQ multiplex PCR; TCRdb keeps only in-frame clonotypes and omits some of them. The repertoire holds 20,000 to 25,000 clones, with approximately 89% as singletons. Sequenced here: CD4+ T cells from peripheral blood mononuclear cells, sampled in the third trimester of pregnancy. The origin of the receptors is a female donor with multiple sclerosis, enrolled in a pregnancy study.

This rearrangement joins TRBV30 to TRBJ1-6; 8 bases align to TRBD1. The germline gives CDR1 GTSNPN, CDR2 SVGIG (reference sequence). The CDR3 has 14 residues. V lost 3 bases, J lost 9 bases, and 7 bases stayed unmatched. The CDR3 reads CAWRQGQGSSPLHF. The CDR3, as DNA: TGTGCCTGGAGGCAAGGACAGGGAAGTTCACCCCTCCACTTT.

The chain is built from TRBV29-1 and TRBJ2-2; 9 bases fit TRBD1. Germline V gives CDR1 SQVTM, CDR2 ANQGSEA. The CDR3 has 14 residues. Trimming cost V 8 bases and J 2 bases; bases outside gene matches: 6. The CDR3 DNA is TGCAGCACAATGGGACAGGGCAACACCGGGGAGCTGTTTTTT. It translates to CSTMGQGNTGELFF.

The chain carries TRBV7-6 and TRBJ2-1; D is unresolved. The CDR3 has 15 residues. V was shortened by 1 base and J by 2 bases, with 9 bases between the two germline ends. CDR1 and CDR2 (germline): SGHVS, FNYEAQ. CDR3 in amino acids: CASSLGSSPYNEQFF. Written as DNA, the CDR3 is TGTGCCAGCAGCTTAGGTAGCAGCCCCTACAATGAGCAGTTCTTC. The whole variable domain, remainder taken from reference TRBV7-6 and TRBJ2-1, is GAGVSQSPRYKVTKRGQDVALRCDPISGHVSLYWYRQALGQGPEFLTYFNYEAQQDKSGLPNDRFSAERPEGSISTLTIQRTEQRDSAMYRCASSLGSSPYNEQFFGPGTRLTVL.

The chain combines TRBV5-4 with TRBJ1-1, with 7 bases lining up with TRBD1. After removal of 0 bases from V and 5 bases from J, the junction contained 4 bases not matched to a gene. Germline V gene lookup returns CDR1 SGHNT and CDR2 YYREEE (reference sequence). The CDR3 spans 14 residues. Written as DNA, the CDR3 is TGTGCCAGCAGCTTGGGACAGGGAAGTACTGAAGCTTTCTTT. It translates to CASSLGQGSTEAFF. The full variable domain, in which reference TRBV5-4 and TRBJ1-1 provide the parts outside the CDR3, is ETGVTQSPTHLIKTRGQQVTLRCSSQSGHNTVSWYQQALGQGPQFIFQYYREEENGRGNFPPRFSGLQFPNYSSELNVNALELDDSALYLCASSLGQGSTEAFFGQGTRLTVV.

The chain carries TRBV15 and TRBJ2-5, with 7 bases identical to TRBD2. J was trimmed by 3 bases and V by 6 bases; bases with no gene match: 4. This CDR3 has 13 amino acids. Germline V gene lookup returns CDR1 LNHNV and CDR2 YYDKDF (reference sequence). For the CDR3, the DNA is TGTGCCACCAGATCAGCGGGGAAAGAGACCCAGTACTTC. This codes for CATRSAGKETQYF.

The chain employs TRBV4-1 and TRBJ1-5, with D hard to call. The V end lost 1 base, the J end lost 0 bases, and 13 bases lay between the germline ends. The CDR3 totals 17 residues. Looked up from germline, CDR1 is MGHRA and CDR2 is YSYEKL. CDR3 amino acids: CASSQGGRRYSNQPQHF. For the CDR3, the DNA is TGCGCCAGCAGCCAAGGAGGTAGACGCTATAGCAATCAGCCCCAGCATTTT.

This sequence joins TRBV6-5 and TRBJ1-1; D unresolved. Germline V gene sequence: CDR1 MNHEY, CDR2 SVGAGI. The V end lost 0 bases, the J end lost 3 bases, and 5 bases lay between the germline ends. This CDR3 has 13 amino acids. The DNA for the CDR3 is TGTGCCAGCAGTTACTCGCGGGACACTGAAGCTTTCTTT. This encodes CASSYSRDTEAFF.

The rearrangement links TRBV19 to TRBJ1-2, with unresolved D. There are 14 residues in the CDR3. V lost 1 base to trimming and J lost 1 base, with 7 bases between them. Germline V gene lookup returns CDR1 LNHDA and CDR2 SQIVND (reference sequence). The CDR3 coding sequence is TGTGCCAGTAGTATAGTACAGCTTAACTATGGCTACACCTTC. This encodes CASSIVQLNYGYTF. Based on the CDR3 plus reference TRBV19 and TRBJ1-2, the full variable domain is DGGITQSPKYLFRKEGQNVTLSCEQNLNHDAMYWYRQDPGQGLRLIYYSQIVNDFQKGDIAEGYSVSREKKESFPLTVTSAQKNPTAFYLCASSIVQLNYGYTFGSGTRLTVV.

The chain links TRBV2 to TRBJ2-1, with D tentatively TRBD2 (5 bases). The V gene's germline CDR1 is SNHLY and CDR2 FYNNEI. CDR3 size: 15 residues. V lost 2 bases, J lost 4 bases, and 12 bases lay in between. For the CDR3, the DNA is TGTGCCAGCAGTGAACTAGGCGGGTATTACAATGAGCAGTTCTTC. Translated, it gives CASSELGGYYNEQFF. The whole variable domain, remainder taken from reference TRBV2 and TRBJ2-1, is EPEVTQTPSHQVTQMGQEVILRCVPISNHLYFYWYRQILGQKVEFLVSFYNNEISEKSEIFDDQFSVERPDGSNFTLKIRSTKLEDSAMYFCASSELGGYYNEQFFGPGTRLTVL.

The CDR3 protein is CASSRGQQLSYNEQFF. The CDR3 region has the DNA TGTGCCAGCAGCCGGGGACAGCAACTGTCCTACAATGAGCAGTTCTTC. This chain joins TRBV11-3 and TRBJ2-1, with TRBD1 matching over 7 bases. Germline trimming cut 5 bases from V and 1 base from J; bases unmatched to any gene: 8. This CDR3 spans 16 amino acids. Germline CDR1 SGHNT, CDR2 YENEEA. The full variable domain, its missing parts supplied by reference TRBV11-3 and TRBJ2-1, is EAGVVQSPRYKIIEKKQPVAFWCNPISGHNTLYWYLQNLGQGPELLIRYENEEAVDDSQLPKDRFSAERLKGVDSTLKIQPAELGDSAVYLCASSRGQQLSYNEQFFGPGTRLTVL.